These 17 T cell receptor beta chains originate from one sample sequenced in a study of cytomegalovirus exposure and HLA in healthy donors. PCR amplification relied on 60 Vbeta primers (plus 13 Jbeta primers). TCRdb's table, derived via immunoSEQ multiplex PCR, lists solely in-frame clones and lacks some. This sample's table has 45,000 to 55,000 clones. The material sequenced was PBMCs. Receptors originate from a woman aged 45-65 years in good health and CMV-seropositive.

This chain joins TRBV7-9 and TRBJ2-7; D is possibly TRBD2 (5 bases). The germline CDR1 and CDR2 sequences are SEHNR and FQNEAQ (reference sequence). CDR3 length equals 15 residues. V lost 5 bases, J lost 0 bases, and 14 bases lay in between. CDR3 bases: TGTGCCAGCAGCCCACGGACTTTCACCTCCTACGAGCAGTACTTC. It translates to CASSPRTFTSYEQYF.

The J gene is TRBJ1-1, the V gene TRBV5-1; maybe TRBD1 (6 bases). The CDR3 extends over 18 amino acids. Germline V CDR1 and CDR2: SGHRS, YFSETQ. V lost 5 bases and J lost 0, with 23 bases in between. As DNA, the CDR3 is TGCGCCAGCAGGCCTCCCGGGACAAGTAGGTCAATGAACACTGAAGCTTTCTTT. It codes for CASRPPGTSRSMNTEAFF.

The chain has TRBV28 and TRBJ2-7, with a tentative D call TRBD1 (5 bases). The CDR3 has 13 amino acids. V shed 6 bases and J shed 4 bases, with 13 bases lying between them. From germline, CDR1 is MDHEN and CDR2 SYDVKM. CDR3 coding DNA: TGTGCCAGCAGGCGGTCAGGGTTGTACGAGCAGTACTTC. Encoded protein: CASRRSGLYEQYF.

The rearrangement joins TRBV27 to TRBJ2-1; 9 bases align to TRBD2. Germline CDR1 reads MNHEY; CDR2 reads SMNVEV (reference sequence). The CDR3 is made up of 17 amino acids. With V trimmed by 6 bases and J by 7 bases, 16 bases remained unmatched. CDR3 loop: CASSTEGIAGAGNEQFF. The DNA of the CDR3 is TGTGCCAGCAGCACTGAGGGGATAGCGGGAGCGGGGAATGAGCAGTTCTTC.

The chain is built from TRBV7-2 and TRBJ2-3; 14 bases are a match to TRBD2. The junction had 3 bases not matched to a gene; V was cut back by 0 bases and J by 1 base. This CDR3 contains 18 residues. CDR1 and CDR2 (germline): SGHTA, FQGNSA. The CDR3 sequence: CASSLAPGLAGGTDTQYF. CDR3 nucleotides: TGTGCCAGCAGCTTAGCCCCGGGACTAGCGGGGGGCACAGATACGCAGTATTTT.

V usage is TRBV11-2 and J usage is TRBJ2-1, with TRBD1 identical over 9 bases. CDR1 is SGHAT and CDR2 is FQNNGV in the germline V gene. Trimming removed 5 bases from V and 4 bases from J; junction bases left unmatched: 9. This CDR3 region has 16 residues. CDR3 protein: CASSGSGTGLYNEQFF. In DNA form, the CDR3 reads TGTGCCAGCAGCGGATCCGGGACAGGGCTTTACAATGAGCAGTTCTTC.

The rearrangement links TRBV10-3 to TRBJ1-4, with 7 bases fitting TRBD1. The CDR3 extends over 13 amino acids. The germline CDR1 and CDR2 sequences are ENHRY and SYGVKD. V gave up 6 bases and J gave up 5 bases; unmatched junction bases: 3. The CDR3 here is CAISRTGNEKLFF. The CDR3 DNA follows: TGTGCCATCAGCCGGACAGGAAATGAAAAACTGTTTTTT.

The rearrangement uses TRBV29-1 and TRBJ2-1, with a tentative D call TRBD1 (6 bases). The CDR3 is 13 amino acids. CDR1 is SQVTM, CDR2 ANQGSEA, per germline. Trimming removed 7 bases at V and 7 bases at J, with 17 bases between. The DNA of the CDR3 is TGCAGCGCCCGGGACACACGAAAGAATGAGCAGTTCTTC. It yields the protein CSARDTRKNEQFF.

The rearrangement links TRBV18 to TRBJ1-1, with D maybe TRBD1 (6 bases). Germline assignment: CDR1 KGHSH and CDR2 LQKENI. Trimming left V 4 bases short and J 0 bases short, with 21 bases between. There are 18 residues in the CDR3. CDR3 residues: CASSRRRTRGGMNTEAFF. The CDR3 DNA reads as TGTGCCAGCTCACGACGTAGGACAAGGGGGGGGATGAACACTGAAGCTTTCTTT.

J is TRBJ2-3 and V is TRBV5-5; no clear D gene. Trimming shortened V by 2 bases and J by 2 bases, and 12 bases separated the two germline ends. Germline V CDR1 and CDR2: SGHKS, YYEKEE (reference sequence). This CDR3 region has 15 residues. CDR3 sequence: CASSFLGLSTDTQYF. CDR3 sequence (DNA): TGTGCCAGCAGCTTTCTGGGCCTATCCACAGATACGCAGTATTTT. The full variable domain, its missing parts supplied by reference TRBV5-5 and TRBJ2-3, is DAGVTQSPTHLIKTRGQQVTLRCSPISGHKSVSWYQQVLGQGPQFIFQYYEKEERGRGNFPDRFSARQFPNYSSELNVNALLLGDSALYLCASSFLGLSTDTQYFGPGTRLTVL.

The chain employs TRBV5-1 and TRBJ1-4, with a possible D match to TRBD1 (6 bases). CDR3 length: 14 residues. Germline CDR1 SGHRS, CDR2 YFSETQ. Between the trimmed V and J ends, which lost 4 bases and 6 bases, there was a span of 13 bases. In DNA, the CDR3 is TGCGCCAGCAGCGCGGACAGCACAGATGAAAAACTGTTTTTT. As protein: CASSADSTDEKLFF. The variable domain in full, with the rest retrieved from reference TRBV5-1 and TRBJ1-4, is KAGVTQTPRYLIKTRGQQVTLSCSPISGHRSVSWYQQTPGQGLQFLFEYFSETQRNKGNFPGRFSGRQFSNSRSEMNVSTLELGDSALYLCASSADSTDEKLFFGSGTQLSVL.

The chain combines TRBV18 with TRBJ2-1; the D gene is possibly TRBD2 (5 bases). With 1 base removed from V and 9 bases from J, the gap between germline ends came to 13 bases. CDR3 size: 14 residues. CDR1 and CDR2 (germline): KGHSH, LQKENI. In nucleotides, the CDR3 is TGTGCCAGCTCACCACTTGGTACGGGGTCTGAGCAGTTCTTC. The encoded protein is CASSPLGTGSEQFF. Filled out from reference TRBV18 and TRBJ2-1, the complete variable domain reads NAGVMQNPRHLVRRRGQEARLRCSPMKGHSHVYWYRQLPEEGLKFMVYLQKENIIDESGMPKERFSAEFPKEGPSILRIQQVVRGDSAAYFCASSPLGTGSEQFFGPGTRLTVL.

The CDR3 region is CASSPGTSGSEQFF. The CDR3 coding sequence is TGTGCCAGCAGTCCGGGGACTAGCGGGAGTGAGCAGTTCTTC. The chain joins TRBV25-1 to TRBJ2-1; 14 nucleotides line up with TRBD2. The CDR3 sequence is 14 residues long. Germline V gene sequence: CDR1 MGHDK, CDR2 SYGVNS. The V gene end was trimmed by 5 bases and the J gene end by 9 bases; junction bases not matched to a gene: 3.

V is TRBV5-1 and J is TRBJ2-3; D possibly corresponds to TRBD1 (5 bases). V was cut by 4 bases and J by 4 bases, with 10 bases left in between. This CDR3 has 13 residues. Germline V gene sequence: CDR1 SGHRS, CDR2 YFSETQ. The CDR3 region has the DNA TGCGCCAGCAGCAAGGACACCTCAGATACGCAGTATTTT. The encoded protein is CASSKDTSDTQYF.

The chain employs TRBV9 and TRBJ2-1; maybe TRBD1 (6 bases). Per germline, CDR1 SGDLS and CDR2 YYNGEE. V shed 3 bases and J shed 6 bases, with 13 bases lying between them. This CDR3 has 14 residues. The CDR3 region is CASSGRGILNEQFF. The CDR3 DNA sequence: TGTGCCAGCAGCGGCAGGGGTATCCTCAATGAGCAGTTCTTC.

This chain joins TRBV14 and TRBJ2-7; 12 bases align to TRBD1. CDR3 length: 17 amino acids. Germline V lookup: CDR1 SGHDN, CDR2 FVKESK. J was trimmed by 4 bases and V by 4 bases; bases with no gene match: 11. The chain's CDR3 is CASSPNPGQGALYEQYF. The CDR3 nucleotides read TGTGCCAGCAGCCCTAACCCGGGACAGGGGGCTTTATACGAGCAGTACTTC.

The CDR3 region has the DNA TGTGCCAGTAGTAGGCAGGGCGGAAGTCAGCCCCAGCATTTT. Translating gives CASSRQGGSQPQHF. The chain joins TRBV19 to TRBJ1-5, with D possibly matching TRBD1 (5 bases). CDR3 length: 14 residues. Trimming removed 4 bases at V and 6 bases at J, with 13 bases between. Germline V CDR1 and CDR2: LNHDA, SQIVND (reference sequence).